One sample yielded the 29 T cell receptor beta chains listed below, sequenced in a study of T-cell reconstitution after alpha-beta-depleted transplantation in children (dated by TCRdb to the mid-2010s). The method was PCR. These reads were obtained on an Illumina HiSeq 2500. TCR library preparation used molecular barcoding, with unique molecular identifiers applied to normalize quantification of the TCRbeta repertoire. TCRdb reprocessing: public reads trimmed at Q25 with fastp, clones called with MiXCR, in-frame beta chains kept. Each entry is one CDR3 protein sequence, shown with its most common DNA and genes. This sample lists 600,000 to 700,000 distinct CDR3 sequences; around 13% were detected once. About 0.79% of the sample goes to the ten largest clones. Per the publication, the treatment or condition label means: allogeneic hematopoietic cell transplantation with graft depleted of TCRalphabeta T cells and CD19 B cells.

The material was PBMCs, obtained before TCRalphabeta/CD19-depleted stem cell transplant. The receptors were gathered from a girl aged 2 to 10 with congenital amegakaryocytic thrombocytopenia, due to receive a stem cell transplant.

The sample holds a few counts of this clonotype. J is TRBJ2-7 and V is TRBV12-3 or TRBV12-4; tentatively, D is TRBD2 (5 bases). The CDR3 has 15 residues. V was cut by 3 bases and J by 1 base, with 13 bases left in between. The CDR3 region is CASSFQAGRSYEQYF. CDR3 DNA: TGTGCCAGCAGTTTTCAGGCGGGTAGATCCTACGAGCAGTACTTC.

This clonotype has only a few counts. The rearrangement links TRBV19 to TRBJ2-1, with 12 positions matching TRBD2. V shed 9 bases, J shed 6 bases, and the junction held 3 bases outside the gene matches. The CDR3 length is 13 residues. The germline V gene encodes CDR1 LNHDA and CDR2 SQIVND (reference sequence). CDR3 DNA: TGTGCCAGCGCTAGCGGGAGGGGCAATGAGCAGTTCTTC. Translated: CASASGRGNEQFF. The variable domain in full, completed from reference TRBV19 and TRBJ2-1, reads DGGITQSPKYLFRKEGQNVTLSCEQNLNHDAMYWYRQDPGQGLRLIYYSQIVNDFQKGDIAEGYSVSREKKESFPLTVTSAQKNPTAFYLCASASGRGNEQFFGPGTRLTVL.

CDR3 coding DNA: TGCGCCAGCAGCTTAACGGGCAATAACAATCAGCCCCAGCATTTT. Translating gives CASSLTGNNNQPQHF. V usage is TRBV5-1 and J usage is TRBJ1-5, with unresolved D. The CDR3 extends over 15 amino acids. With 2 bases removed from V and 3 bases from J, the gap between germline ends came to 12 bases. The germline V gene has CDR1 SGHRS and CDR2 YFSETQ.

This clonotype has at least ten counts. The chain uses TRBV5-1 and TRBJ2-7; 9 positions match TRBD2. Germline lookup yields CDR1 SGHRS and CDR2 YFSETQ. This CDR3 spans 15 amino acids. The V and J ends lost 1 base and 5 bases, in that order; junction bases with no gene match: 7. The DNA of the CDR3 is TGCGCCAGCAGCTTGTTGACTAGCGGTAGCAACGAGCAGTACTTC. Amino acids: CASSLLTSGSNEQYF.

This clonotype was picked up many times. The genes are TRBV10-1 and TRBJ1-4; no clear D. The CDR3 covers 17 residues. Germline assignment: CDR1 WNHNN and CDR2 SYGVQD (reference sequence). Trimming stripped 2 bases from V and 8 bases from J, with 21 bases between. CDR3 coding DNA: TGCGCCAGCAGTGAGCCACCTCACCCCTCCCTTCTAGAAAAACTGTTTTTT. Translation gives CASSEPPHPSLLEKLFF.

This clonotype was counted many times. J is TRBJ1-2 and V is TRBV7-9; unclear D gene. Trimming stripped 1 base from V and 0 bases from J, with 12 bases between. CDR1 is SEHNR, CDR2 FQNEAQ, per germline (reference sequence). This CDR3 contains 16 residues. The CDR3 reads CASSLGTGNANYGYTF. CDR3 nucleotides: TGTGCCAGCAGCTTAGGGACTGGGAATGCTAACTATGGCTACACCTTC.

The genes are TRBV29-1 and TRBJ2-1; D is possibly TRBD2 (5 bases). The CDR3 runs to 13 residues. The V and J ends lost 6 bases and 7 bases respectively, with 16 bases between them. The germline V gene encodes CDR1 SQVTM and CDR2 ANQGSEA. The DNA for the CDR3 is TGCAGCGTCAGACTACAGCTTACGAATGAGCAGTTCTTC. Protein product: CSVRLQLTNEQFF.

The sample holds a few counts of this clonotype. This chain uses TRBV7-6 with TRBJ2-3; D might be TRBD1 (6 bases). Per the germline V gene, CDR1 is SGHVS and CDR2 is FNYEAQ. The CDR3 runs 16 residues. Trimming shortened V by 5 bases and J by 6 bases, and 21 bases separated the two germline ends. CDR3 sequence (DNA): TGTGCCAGCAGCCCCGGGACACTCGTACTGTCGGATACGCAGTATTTT. Residues: CASSPGTLVLSDTQYF.

V gene TRBV20-1 combines with J gene TRBJ2-3; 7 nucleotides line up with TRBD2. The junction had 19 bases not matched to a gene; V was cut back by 0 bases and J by 7 bases. The CDR3 is 18 residues long. Germline loops: CDR1 DFQATT, CDR2 SNEGSKA (reference sequence). The CDR3 bases are TGCAGTGCTAGAGATCTCTTGACTAGCACCAGCGGGGTAAATACGCAGTATTTT. Translating it yields CSARDLLTSTSGVNTQYF.

The sample holds many counts of this clonotype. The CDR3 DNA follows: TGCGCCAGCAGCGACAGGGGGCTTAGCGAGCAGTACTTC. It specifies CASSDRGLSEQYF. V and J are TRBV10-2 and TRBJ2-7; TRBD1 matches at 10 bases. J lost 6 bases, V lost 6 bases, and 5 bases had no gene match. CDR3 length: 13 amino acids. Per germline, CDR1 WSHSY and CDR2 SAAADI.

This clonotype was recorded at least ten times. J is TRBJ1-2 and V is TRBV7-9, with 9 bases identical to TRBD1. The ends lost 5 bases at V and 5 bases at J; junction bases unmatched: 9. Per germline, CDR1 SEHNR and CDR2 FQNEAQ (reference sequence). This CDR3 spans 15 amino acids. CDR3 coding DNA: TGTGCCAGCAGCGGTATCGGACAGGGGCCGTATGGCTACACCTTC. Translation: CASSGIGQGPYGYTF.

The rearrangement joins TRBV4-1 to TRBJ2-7; D not resolved. Germline V gene data show CDR1 as MGHRA and CDR2 as YSYEKL. Trimming pared 5 bases from V and 2 bases from J, leaving 16 bases between. The CDR3 runs 15 residues. DNA of the CDR3: TGCGCCAGCAGCACCGGGCCATCTGCACCCTACGAGCAGTACTTC. This encodes CASSTGPSAPYEQYF.

This clonotype was seen repeatedly, ten times or more. This sequence joins TRBV12-3 or TRBV12-4 and TRBJ1-5, with 10 bases identical to TRBD1. The junction had 8 bases not matched to a gene; V was cut back by 6 bases and J by 9 bases. The CDR3 is made up of 14 amino acids. CDR3 sequence: CASSRGTGVLPQHF. The DNA of the CDR3 is TGTGCCAGCAGCCGAGGGACAGGGGTTTTGCCCCAGCATTTT.

This clonotype came up many times. This chain links TRBV11-2 with TRBJ2-3; D may be TRBD2 (5 bases). Germline V lookup: CDR1 SGHAT, CDR2 FQNNGV. V lost 1 base, J lost 6 bases, and 11 bases lay in between. The CDR3 is 14 amino acids. CDR3 sequence (DNA): TGTGCCAGCAGCTTAGTGGGAGCTTTCGATACGCAGTATTTT. Translation gives CASSLVGAFDTQYF. The full variable domain, in which reference TRBV11-2 and TRBJ2-3 provide the parts outside the CDR3, is EAGVAQSPRYKIIEKRQSVAFWCNPISGHATLYWYQQILGQGPKLLIQFQNNGVVDDSQLPKDRFSAERLKGVDSTLKIQPAKLEDSAVYLCASSLVGAFDTQYFGPGTRLTVL.

The J gene is TRBJ1-5, the V gene TRBV7-8, with a tentative D call TRBD1 (5 bases). Trimming took off 1 base at V and 6 bases at J, with 16 bases between the two ends. The CDR3 is 16 amino acids. The germline V gene encodes CDR1 SGHVS and CDR2 FQNEAQ. CDR3 DNA sequence: TGTGCCAGCAGCTTAGAGTGGCAGGGTGTTAGTCAGCCCCAGCATTTT. Amino acids: CASSLEWQGVSQPQHF. Full variable domain (missing parts from reference TRBV7-8 and TRBJ1-5): GAGVSQSPRYKVAKRGQDVALRCDPISGHVSLFWYQQALGQGPEFLTYFQNEAQLDKSGLPSDRFFAERPEGSVSTLKIQRTQQEDSAVYLCASSLEWQGVSQPQHFGDGTRLSIL.

This clonotype was found many times. The rearrangement links TRBV5-1 to TRBJ2-5, with D possibly matching TRBD1 (6 bases). Germline CDR1 SGHRS, CDR2 YFSETQ. V lost 0 bases and J 3 bases, leaving 12 bases between the germline ends. This CDR3 is built from 15 residues. The CDR3: CASSLGGTREETQYF. The CDR3 DNA reads as TGCGCCAGCAGCTTGGGGGGGACAAGAGAAGAGACCCAGTACTTC.

The rearrangement uses TRBV20-1 and TRBJ1-4; TRBD1 is a possible D gene (5 bases). The CDR3 consists of 17 residues. CDR1 and CDR2 from the germline V gene are DFQATT and SNEGSKA (reference sequence). Trimming took off 0 bases at V and 7 bases at J, with 21 bases between the two ends. The CDR3, as DNA: TGCAGTGCTAGAGAGGAGGGACGGAATCAACTAACTGAAAAACTGTTTTTT. This gives the protein CSAREEGRNQLTEKLFF.

The gene calls are TRBV20-1 and TRBJ2-4; 8 bases agree with TRBD2. Germline V gene lookup returns CDR1 DFQATT and CDR2 SNEGSKA (reference sequence). Losses at the gene ends were 2 bases for V and 2 bases for J; bases not matched to a gene: 5. The CDR3 runs to 15 residues. The CDR3 DNA follows: TGCAGTGCTAGAAGAGCGGGAGTTTCCAAAAACATTCAGTACTTC. It codes for CSARRAGVSKNIQYF.

The table lists this clonotype with a few counts. The chain uses TRBV20-1 and TRBJ2-7, with 11 nucleotides matching TRBD2. Germline V gives CDR1 DFQATT, CDR2 SNEGSKA (reference sequence). This CDR3 spans 14 amino acids. Trimming cost V 3 bases and J 4 bases; bases outside gene matches: 5. The CDR3 DNA reads as TGCAGTGCTAGTGGGGGACTAGCGGAGTACGAGCAGTACTTC. As protein: CSASGGLAEYEQYF.

The sample holds many counts of this clonotype. The V and J genes are TRBV7-2 and TRBJ2-5; no clear D gene. This CDR3 comprises 13 residues. V was cut by 4 bases and J by 3 bases, with 9 bases left in between. Germline CDR1 and CDR2: SGHTA and FQGNSA. In DNA form, the CDR3 reads TGTGCCAGCAGCTCACCACCCGAAGAGACCCAGTACTTC. Translating it yields CASSSPPEETQYF. Together with reference TRBV7-2 and TRBJ2-5, the CDR3 gives the full variable domain: GAGVSQSPSNKVTEKGKDVELRCDPISGHTALYWYRQSLGQGLEFLIYFQGNSAPDKSGLPSDRFSAERTGGSVSTLTIQRTQQEDSAVYLCASSSPPEETQYFGPGTRLLVL.

The rearrangement joins TRBV29-1 to TRBJ1-4, with D hard to call. CDR3 size: 13 residues. V was shortened by 4 bases and J by 8 bases, with 14 bases between the two germline ends. Germline V lookup: CDR1 SQVTM, CDR2 ANQGSEA. The CDR3 DNA follows: TGCAGCGTTGGCCACACAACCTGGGAAAAACTGTTTTTT. Protein: CSVGHTTWEKLFF.

Of note for this clonotype: A much larger clone is a single base away; this may be a read error. The rearrangement uses TRBV13 and TRBJ2-7, with 9 bases fitting TRBD1. This CDR3 has 23 residues. Germline CDR1 reads PRHDT; CDR2 reads FYEKMQ (reference sequence). CDR3 coding DNA: TGTGCCAGCAGCCCATTCCTCAGGACCAATCATTCTCGTGGGGACAGGGACTCCCACGAGCAGTACTTC. Residues: CASSPFLRTNHSRGDRDSHEQYF.

This clonotype occurred many times. This chain uses TRBV28 with TRBJ1-1; tentative D call: TRBD1 (5 bases). CDR1 MDHEN and CDR2 SYDVKM come from the germline V gene. The CDR3 length is 14 residues. V shed 8 bases and J shed 0 bases, with 13 bases lying between them. Here the CDR3 reads CASGAVVMNTEAFF. The DNA of the CDR3 is TGTGCCAGCGGGGCGGTGGTTATGAACACTGAAGCTTTCTTT.

Turning to this clonotype: The junction differs from germline at one of its ends, possibly a read error. The chain couples TRBV7-9 to TRBJ2-1; no clear D. The CDR3 loop spans 12 amino acids. Germline CDR1 is SEHNR and CDR2 is FQNEAQ (reference sequence). CDR3 residues: CASSFPSDPIEF. The DNA for the CDR3 is TGTGCCAGCAGCTTTCCTTCGGACCCCATCGAATTC.

This clonotype was observed many times. The chain employs TRBV5-1 and TRBJ2-1; D might be TRBD2 (5 bases). V lost 0 bases and J 8 bases, leaving 12 bases between the germline ends. The germline gives CDR1 SGHRS, CDR2 YFSETQ. This CDR3 comprises 14 residues. CDR3 DNA: TGCGCCAGCAGCTTGGGTGAGAGGGTTGATGAGCAGTTCTTC. It codes for CASSLGERVDEQFF. Full variable domain (outside the CDR3, taken from reference TRBV5-1 and TRBJ2-1): KAGVTQTPRYLIKTRGQQVTLSCSPISGHRSVSWYQQTPGQGLQFLFEYFSETQRNKGNFPGRFSGRQFSNSRSEMNVSTLELGDSALYLCASSLGERVDEQFFGPGTRLTVL.

This clonotype was found many times. This chain uses TRBV20-1 with TRBJ1-1; 7 nucleotides match TRBD1. This CDR3 contains 12 residues. With V trimmed by 4 bases and J by 4 bases, 3 bases remained unmatched. CDR1 and CDR2 from the germline V gene are DFQATT and SNEGSKA (reference sequence). CDR3 coding DNA: TGCAGTGCTAAGGCAGGGGGCACTGAAGCTTTCTTT. It yields the protein CSAKAGGTEAFF.

This clonotype was detected ten times or more. V is TRBV7-2 and J is TRBJ2-1; no reliable D call. CDR3 size: 14 residues. Trimming shortened V by 5 bases and J by 4 bases, and 12 bases separated the two germline ends. The germline gives CDR1 SGHTA, CDR2 FQGNSA. The CDR3 DNA is TGTGCCAGCAGCCCGAGGATGGCATACAATGAGCAGTTCTTC. It is translated as CASSPRMAYNEQFF.

The chain has TRBV30 and TRBJ1-1; D is unclear. In germline, CDR1 is GTSNPN, CDR2 SVGIG (reference sequence). This CDR3 region has 13 residues. V shed 3 bases and J shed 4 bases, with 12 bases lying between them. CDR3 nucleotides: TGTGCCTGGAGGTCAGGTGGGAGCACTGAAGCTTTCTTT. Its translation: CAWRSGGSTEAFF.

As concerns this clonotype: This may stem from a read error, because a much larger clone lies one nucleotide away. The chain combines TRBV11-2 with TRBJ2-1; 11 bases match TRBD2. The germline V gene encodes CDR1 SGHAT and CDR2 FQNNGV. Trimming removed 4 bases from V and 6 bases from J; junction bases left unmatched: 2. The CDR3 is 14 amino acids. CDR3 amino acids: CASSWTSGFNEQFF. The CDR3 region has the DNA TGTGCCAGCAGCTGGACTAGCGGGTTCAATGAGCAGTTCTTC.